The clone carrying this TCR beta chain appeared many times. The antigen is undetermined. The data derive from a study of T cells in Graves' hyperthyroidism and ophthalmopathy. About the research overall: At initial diagnosis, before any treatment had begun, peripheral blood was obtained.

Uncontrolled infection, other autoimmune disease, pregnancy or lactation excluded patients. Findings and limits, study-wide: The model foresaw ophthalmopathy a median roughly 6 months prior to onset. In the blood, most expanded thyroid clonotypes above 0.001 appeared as well.

TCR beta CDR3 sequences were amplified from RNA transcripts. Carried out on the TCR CDR3, a first-round RT-PCR used the HTBI primer set. TCRdb fed the multiplex PCR reads into MiXCR, producing one record per CDR3 protein. The sample includes hundreds of thousands of distinct CDR3 sequences, 14% to 15% of them seen just once. The CDR3 extends over 11 amino acids. Between the trimmed V and J ends, which lost 3 bases and 6 bases, there was a span of 4 bases. The sample taken for sequencing was blood. The V gene is TRBV12-3 or TRBV12-4, the J gene TRBJ2-3; D is undetermined. This TCR derives from a young man with Graves' ophthalmopathy. CDR3 sequence (DNA): TGTGCCAGCAGTTTCAGGGATACGCAGTATTTT. Its translation: CASSFRDTQYF.